This is a list of T cell receptor beta chains from one sample in a study of blood T cells in healthy people across ages. TCRdb independently ran MiXCR on the 5' RACE reads; one entry per CDR3 protein. The sample lists fewer than 800,000 distinct CDR3 sequences, around 48% occurring once. Sequencing was done on a sample of blood. These receptors came from a woman aged 60-75 years in good health. Each CDR3 is given with its conserved first and last residue. Size is omitted from some rows. Given values are once, few, many or a class for expanded clones.

j_gene	v_gene	abundance	CDR3aa
TRBJ1-4	TRBV6-5	-	CASSYRWANEKLFF
TRBJ2-1	TRBV7-2	few	CASSLVTGTGNEQFF
TRBJ2-7	TRBV27	few	CASSHRYSYEQYF
TRBJ2-1	TRBV4-2	-	CASSQDRSGPSNEQFF
TRBJ2-5	TRBV27	-	CASSATWGETQYF
TRBJ2-7	TRBV7-2	-	CASSSGDSSYEQYF
TRBJ2-7	TRBV7-3	few	CASSSTGGHSYEQYF
TRBJ2-5	TRBV28	few	CASSLSTSGRLQETQYF
TRBJ1-3	TRBV28	-	CASGRLEPGLKNTIYF
TRBJ2-7	TRBV2	-	CASSDDIREQYF
TRBJ2-1	TRBV6-2/TRBV6-3	-	CASSPTSGRYEQFF
TRBJ1-1	TRBV18	few	CASSQSRDGDEAFF
TRBJ2-1	TRBV3-1	-	CAGSQDLGALSNEQFF
TRBJ2-1	TRBV5-5	-	CASSLNTGSYNEQFF
-	TRBV5-1	-	CASSLLGTESYEQYF
-	TRBV20-1	-	CSARGKTYEQYF
TRBJ2-7	TRBV27	few	CASSLRTGGNYEQYF
-	TRBV6-1	few	CASRAGTGGSEQYF
TRBJ2-3	TRBV10-3	-	CAISEPLGKLTDTQYF
TRBJ2-7	TRBV6-6	few	CASSYSRGTTYEQYF
TRBJ2-3	TRBV6-5	-	CASSRPSTSSTDTQYF
TRBJ2-3	TRBV24-1	-	CATSDYTSTDTQYF
TRBJ1-6	TRBV27	few	CASSLSLRDRANSPLHF
TRBJ2-7	TRBV29-1	-	CSVEGQGPYEQYF
TRBJ1-1	TRBV6-2/TRBV6-3	few	CASSNDRGRDTEAFF
TRBJ2-1	TRBV10-3	-	CAIRSGIRGYNEQFF
TRBJ2-5	TRBV5-1	few	CASSLARGEETQYF
TRBJ1-5	TRBV6-6	-	CASKYHSNQPQHF
TRBJ2-7	TRBV7-6	-	CASSSRTGLGEQYF
TRBJ2-5	TRBV20-1	-	CSAYWGIYQETQYF
TRBJ2-1	TRBV7-3	-	CASSSSSGYNEQFF
TRBJ2-1	TRBV7-3	-	CASSPTRGFYNEQFF
-	TRBV7-9	-	CASSLAAGVRRYEQFF
TRBJ2-1	TRBV30	-	CAWSEKNEQFF
TRBJ2-7	TRBV20-1	few	CSAFPGGTPYEQYF
TRBJ2-7	TRBV7-8	-	CASSLVPDRGLYEQYF
TRBJ2-6	TRBV7-2	-	CASKGPGGSGANVLTF
TRBJ2-7	TRBV12-3/TRBV12-4	-	CAGSQSSYEQYF
TRBJ2-1	TRBV28	few	CASTNHPSNEQFF
TRBJ2-2	TRBV4-1	-	CASSPFLAGGFPGELFF
TRBJ1-1	TRBV7-2	-	CASSLVPGSEAFF
TRBJ2-7	TRBV7-9	-	CASSPAVAYNEQYF
TRBJ2-7	TRBV6-2/TRBV6-3	-	CASMRNKANSYEQYF
-	TRBV7-2	once	CASSSGRASSYNEQYF
TRBJ2-7	TRBV7-9	-	CASSSYQGNEQYF
TRBJ2-3	TRBV7-3	-	CASSGVRAGTNTQYF
TRBJ2-7	TRBV6-6	many	CASSYEDRGFYEQYF
TRBJ2-7	TRBV4-3	few	CASSQVLGPYEQYF